This passage covers 4 T cell receptor beta chains from one sample sequenced in a study of blood T cell repertoires in COVID-19. Sequencing was performed with immunoSEQ multiplex PCR; in TCRdb, only in-frame clones are kept and a portion is missing. Of around 85,000 clones listed, roughly 90% were seen once; the top ten hold more than 3.5%. The specimen sequenced was peripheral blood. The receptors derive from a woman older than 75 with active or convalescent COVID-19.

The chain recombines TRBV19 with TRBJ1-5; D unclear. The germline V gene encodes CDR1 LNHDA and CDR2 SQIVND (reference sequence). The CDR3 consists of 15 residues. Trimming took 5 bases from V and 0 from J, leaving 11 bases between them. CDR3 residues: CASSPDRLSNQPQHF. CDR3 nucleotides: TGTGCCAGTAGTCCCGACCGACTTAGCAATCAGCCCCAGCATTTT.

The chain uses TRBV28 and TRBJ1-2; possibly TRBD1 for D (5 bases). The CDR3 spans 17 residues. The V end was cut by 1 base, the J end by 1 base, with 16 bases between. Germline CDR1 MDHEN, CDR2 SYDVKM. The CDR3 DNA follows: TGTGCCAGCAGTTTATTCCCCCCCCGCAGGGATAACTATGGCTACACCTTC. It encodes CASSLFPPRRDNYGYTF.

This chain joins TRBV9 and TRBJ2-3; unclear D gene. The CDR3 sequence is 14 residues long. Germline lookup yields CDR1 SGDLS and CDR2 YYNGEE. With 0 bases removed from V and 8 bases from J, the gap between germline ends came to 13 bases. CDR3 residues: CASSVAGAMGTQYF. The CDR3 nucleotides read TGTGCCAGCAGCGTAGCCGGAGCGATGGGTACGCAGTATTTT. Using reference TRBV9 and TRBJ2-3 for the parts outside the CDR3, the full variable domain is DSGVTQTPKHLITATGQRVTLRCSPRSGDLSVYWYQQSLDQGLQFLIQYYNGEERAKGNILERFSAQQFPDLHSELNLSSLELGDSALYFCASSVAGAMGTQYFGPGTRLTVL.

This clone has a single count. As DNA, the CDR3 is TGTGCCAGCAGCCAAGTTGCCAGAAGCTCCTACGAGCAGTACTTC. It is translated as CASSQVARSSYEQYF. The chain uses TRBV14 and TRBJ2-7, with D unresolved. CDR1 is SGHDN and CDR2 is FVKESK in the germline V gene. Trimming took 1 base from V and 0 from J, leaving 10 bases between them. The CDR3 runs 15 residues.